The present entry profiles one T cell receptor beta chain with its context. Its cognate antigen has yet to be identified. Base qualities are not provided; no much larger clone lies one nucleotide away. In Seattle, one collaborating source enrolled patients while the infection was active and tracked those patients longitudinally over the course of disease. Each collaborating institution followed its own protocols to collect whole blood in K2EDTA tubes. Collaborator samples were shipped for TCRbeta analysis as frozen whole blood, isolated PBMCs, or DNA extracted from either sample type. The immunoSEQ Assay, a bias-controlled multiplex PCR, was used to amplify TCRbeta CDR3 regions from genomic DNA. The authors' pipeline ran thus. Nucleated cell counts per sample were estimated from amplification of reference gene primers within the assay. Sequence reads were collapsed and filtered to measure the absolute abundance of every unique TCRbeta CDR3 rearrangement. Productive Simpson clonality was computed per sample as the square root of Simpson's diversity index over productive rearrangements. What TCRdb holds here is the immuneACCESS table cut down to in-frame rearrangements. Part of the clones is not present; checked against another copy, under half of the missing clones reflect an unresolved V gene, and the others are unexplained. The V and J calls and clone size come from that table; D and trimming were worked out from the DNA. The sample profile shows some 65,000 clones; 86% of them were found once. The ten largest make up more than 15% of the sample.

The data belong to a study of blood T cell repertoires in COVID-19 (dated by TCRdb to about 2020). Broadly, across the study: Collaborator samples came from the United States, Italy and Spain and covered acute and convalescent phases of COVID-19. The material from the prospective study consisted of cDNA or gDNA derived from T cells, B-cell-depleted T cells, or PBMCs. Subjects who had been exposed to COVID-19, were actively infected with it, or had recovered from it provided the deeply sampled blood TCRbeta repertoires that made up the dataset. The repertoires were released in a freely available public database meant as a resource for research on the immune response to SARS-CoV-2. Samples were obtained from the ongoing ImmuneRACE study (first 160 participants) and from over 1,000 subjects provided by 6 global collaborators. Nearly every sample came with metadata listing a de-identified subject ID, COVID-19 status, age in years and sex. HLA class I and class II types, where available, came from metadata supplied by the sample provider rather than from assay-based typing.

Here is what the overall study found, with its caveats: Clinical and demographic metadata were provided uncurated, with the amount varying by source and participant.

Relative to germline, V is missing 3 bases and J is missing 4 bases, with 11 bases of the junction outside any gene match. The CDR3 measures 17 amino acids from cysteine to phenylalanine. CDR3 DNA is the only sequence kept; it has 51 bases, read in frame from the first base. CDR1 and CDR2 are drawn from the germline V gene: SGHRS, YFSETQ. The chain links TRBV5-1 with TRBJ2-1; TRBD2 fits 9 bases in the junction. Sequences were obtained from peripheral blood. This clonotype was obtained from a man aged 35-49 years with COVID-19, enrolled during active disease. Here is the DNA: TGCGCCAGCAGCTCCTCCCCTGGCGGGGGGGTTTACAATGAGCAGTTCTTC. This translates into CASSSSPGGGVYNEQFF.